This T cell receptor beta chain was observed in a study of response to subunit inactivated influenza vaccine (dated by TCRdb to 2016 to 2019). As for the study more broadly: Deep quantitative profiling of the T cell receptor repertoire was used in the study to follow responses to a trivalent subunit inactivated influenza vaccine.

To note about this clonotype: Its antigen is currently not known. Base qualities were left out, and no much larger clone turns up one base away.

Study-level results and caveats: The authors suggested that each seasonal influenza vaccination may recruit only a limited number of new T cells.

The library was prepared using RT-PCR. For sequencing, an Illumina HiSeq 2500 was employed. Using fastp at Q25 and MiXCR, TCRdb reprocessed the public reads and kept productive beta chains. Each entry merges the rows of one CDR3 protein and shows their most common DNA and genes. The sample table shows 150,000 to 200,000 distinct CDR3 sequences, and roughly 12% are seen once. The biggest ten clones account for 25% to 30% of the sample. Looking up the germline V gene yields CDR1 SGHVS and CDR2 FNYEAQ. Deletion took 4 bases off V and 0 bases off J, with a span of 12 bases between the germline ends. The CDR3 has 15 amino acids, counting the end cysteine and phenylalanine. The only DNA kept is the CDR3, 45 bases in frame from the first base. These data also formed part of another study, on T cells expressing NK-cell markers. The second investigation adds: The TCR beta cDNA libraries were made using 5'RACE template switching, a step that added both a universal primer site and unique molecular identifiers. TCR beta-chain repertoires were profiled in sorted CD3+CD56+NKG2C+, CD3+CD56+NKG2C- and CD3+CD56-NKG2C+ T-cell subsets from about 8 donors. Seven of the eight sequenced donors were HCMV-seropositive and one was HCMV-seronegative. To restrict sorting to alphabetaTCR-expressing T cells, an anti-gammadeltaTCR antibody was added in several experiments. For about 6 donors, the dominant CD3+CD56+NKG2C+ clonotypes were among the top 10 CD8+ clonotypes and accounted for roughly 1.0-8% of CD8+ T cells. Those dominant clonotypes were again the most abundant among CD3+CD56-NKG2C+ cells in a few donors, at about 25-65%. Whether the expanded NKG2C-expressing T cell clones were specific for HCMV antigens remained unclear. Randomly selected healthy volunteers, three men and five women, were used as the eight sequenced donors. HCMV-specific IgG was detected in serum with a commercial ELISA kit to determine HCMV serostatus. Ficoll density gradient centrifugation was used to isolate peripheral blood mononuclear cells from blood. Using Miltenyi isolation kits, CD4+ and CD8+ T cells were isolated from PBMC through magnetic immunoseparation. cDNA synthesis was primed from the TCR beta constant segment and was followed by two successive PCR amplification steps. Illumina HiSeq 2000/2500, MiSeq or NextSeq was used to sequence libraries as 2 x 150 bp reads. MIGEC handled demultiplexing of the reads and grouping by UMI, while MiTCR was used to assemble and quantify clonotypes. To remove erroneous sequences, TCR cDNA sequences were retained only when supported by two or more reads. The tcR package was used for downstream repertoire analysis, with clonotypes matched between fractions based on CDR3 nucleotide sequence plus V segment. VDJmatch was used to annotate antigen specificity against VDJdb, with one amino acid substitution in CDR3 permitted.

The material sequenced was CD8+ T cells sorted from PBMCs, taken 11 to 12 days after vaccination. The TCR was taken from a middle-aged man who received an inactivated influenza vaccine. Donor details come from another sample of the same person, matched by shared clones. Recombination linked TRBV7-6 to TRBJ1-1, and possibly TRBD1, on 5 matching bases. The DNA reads TGTGCCAGCAGCTCAACTTGGGGACTGAACACTGAAGCTTTCTTT. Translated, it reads CASSSTWGLNTEAFF.